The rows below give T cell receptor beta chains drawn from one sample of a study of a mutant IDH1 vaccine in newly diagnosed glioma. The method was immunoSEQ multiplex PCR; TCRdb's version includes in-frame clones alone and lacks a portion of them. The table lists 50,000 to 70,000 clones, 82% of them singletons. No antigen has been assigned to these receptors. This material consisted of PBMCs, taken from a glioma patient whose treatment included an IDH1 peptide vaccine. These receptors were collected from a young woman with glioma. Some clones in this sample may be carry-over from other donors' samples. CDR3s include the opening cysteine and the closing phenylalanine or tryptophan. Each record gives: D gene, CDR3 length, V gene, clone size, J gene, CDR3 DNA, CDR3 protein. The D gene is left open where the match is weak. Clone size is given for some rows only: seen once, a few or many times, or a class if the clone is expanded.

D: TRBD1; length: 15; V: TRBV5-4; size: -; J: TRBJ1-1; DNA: TGTGCCAGCAGCCGACCCAGGGGGACGAACACTGAAGCTTTCTTT; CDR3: CASSRPRGTNTEAFF
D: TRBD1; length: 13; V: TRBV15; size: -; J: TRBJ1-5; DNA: TGTGCCACCGTGGGACAGCCCGATCAGCCCCAGCATTTT; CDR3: CATVGQPDQPQHF
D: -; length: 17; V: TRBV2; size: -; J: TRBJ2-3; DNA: TGTGCCAGCAGTTTCGATCCTCTAGGGGCTAGCACAGATACGCAGTATTTT; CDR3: CASSFDPLGASTDTQYF
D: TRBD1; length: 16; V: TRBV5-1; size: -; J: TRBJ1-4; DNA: TGCGCCAGCAGCTTACAAGGACAGGGGGGAAATGAAAAACTGTTTTTT; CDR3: CASSLQGQGGNEKLFF
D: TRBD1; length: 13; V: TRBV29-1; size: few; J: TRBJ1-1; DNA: TGCAGCGTTGAGACAGGGATGAACACTGAAGCTTTCTTT; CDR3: CSVETGMNTEAFF
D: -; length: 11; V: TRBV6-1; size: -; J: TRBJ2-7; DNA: TGTGCCAGCAGCCCCAAATACGAGCAGTACTTC; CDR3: CASSPKYEQYF
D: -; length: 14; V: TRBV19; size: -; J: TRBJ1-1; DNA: TGTGCCAGTAGTATAGTAGGGATGAACACTGAAGCTTTCTTT; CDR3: CASSIVGMNTEAFF
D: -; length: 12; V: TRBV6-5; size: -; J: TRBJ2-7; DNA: TGTGCCAGCAGTTACTCACCGGGCGAGCAGTACTTC; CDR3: CASSYSPGEQYF
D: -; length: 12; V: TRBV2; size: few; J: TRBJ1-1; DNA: TGTGCCAGCAGAGCTAGTGGCACTGAAGCTTTCTTT; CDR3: CASRASGTEAFF
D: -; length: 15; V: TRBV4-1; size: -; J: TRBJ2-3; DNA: TGCGCCAGCAGCCACGGACTTTGGTCCCCAGATACGCAGTATTTT; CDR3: CASSHGLWSPDTQYF
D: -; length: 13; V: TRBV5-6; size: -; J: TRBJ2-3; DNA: TGTGCCAGCAGCTTGGCCGGGGGAGCTACGCAGTATTTT; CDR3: CASSLAGGATQYF
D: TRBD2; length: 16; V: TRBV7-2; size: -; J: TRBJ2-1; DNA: TGTGCCAGCAGCTTAGTGGCGGGGGGGCCATACAATGAGCAGTTCTTC; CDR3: CASSLVAGGPYNEQFF
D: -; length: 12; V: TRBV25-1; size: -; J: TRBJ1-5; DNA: TGTGCCAGCAGACATCGCAATCAGCCCCAGCATTTT; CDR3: CASRHRNQPQHF
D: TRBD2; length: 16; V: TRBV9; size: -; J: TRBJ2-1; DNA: TGTGCCAGCAGCGTAGGAGGCGGGAGGGCCGGTAATGAGCAGTTCTTC; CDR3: CASSVGGGRAGNEQFF
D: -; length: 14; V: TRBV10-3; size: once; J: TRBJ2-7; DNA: TGTGCCATCCCTGGGGTAGGCCTAACCTACGAGCAGTACTTC; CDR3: CAIPGVGLTYEQYF